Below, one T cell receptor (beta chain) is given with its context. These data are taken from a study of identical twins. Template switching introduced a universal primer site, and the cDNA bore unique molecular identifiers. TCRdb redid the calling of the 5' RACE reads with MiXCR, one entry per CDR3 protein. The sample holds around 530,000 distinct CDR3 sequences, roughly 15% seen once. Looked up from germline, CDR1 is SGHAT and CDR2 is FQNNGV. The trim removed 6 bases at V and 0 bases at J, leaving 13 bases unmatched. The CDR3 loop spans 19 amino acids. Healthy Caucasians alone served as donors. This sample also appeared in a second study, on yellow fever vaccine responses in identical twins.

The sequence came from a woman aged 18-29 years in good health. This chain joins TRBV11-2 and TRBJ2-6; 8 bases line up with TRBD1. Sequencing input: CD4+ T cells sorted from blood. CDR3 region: CASSPTLGTGISGANVLTF. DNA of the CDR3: TGTGCCAGCAGTCCGACCCTCGGGACAGGCATCTCTGGGGCCAACGTCCTGACTTTC. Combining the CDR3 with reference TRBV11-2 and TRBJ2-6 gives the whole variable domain EAGVAQSPRYKIIEKRQSVAFWCNPISGHATLYWYQQILGQGPKLLIQFQNNGVVDDSQLPKDRFSAERLKGVDSTLKIQPAKLEDSAVYLCASSPTLGTGISGANVLTFGAGSRLTVL.